The present T cell receptor beta chain was sequenced within a study of control samples from healthy donors and cancer patients. Trimming took off 4 bases at V and 3 bases at J, with 13 bases between the two ends. CDR1 is SGHRS, CDR2 YFSETQ, per germline. The CDR3 totals 14 residues. Assay used: immunoSEQ multiplex PCR; TCRdb lists only in-frame clones, some missing. The data hold approximately 100,000 clones, with approximately 86% observed a single time. The rearrangement uses TRBV5-1 and TRBJ1-2, with a possible D match to TRBD1 (5 bases). The clonotype originates from a man aged 30 to 39 in good health. Sequencing was carried out using blood. This chain's CDR3 is CASSPGDEDYGYTF. DNA for the CDR3: TGCGCCAGCAGCCCGGGGGACGAGGACTATGGCTACACCTTC.